A selection of T cell receptor beta chains follows, all from one sample in a study of cytomegalovirus exposure and HLA in healthy donors. Sequencing was performed with immunoSEQ multiplex PCR; in TCRdb, only in-frame clones are kept and a portion is missing. The sample spans 45,000 to 65,000 clones; the ten largest clones claim 9.5% to 15%. Sequencing was done on a sample of PBMCs. The receptors come from a man aged 18 to 29 in good health and CMV-seropositive. Each CDR3 is given with its conserved first and last residue. A D gene is named only where the DNA matches it firmly.

J gene	V gene	D gene	CDR3 protein	CDR3 DNA
TRBJ2-7	TRBV6-4	TRBD2	CASSEGAGGQYEQYF	TGTGCCAGCAGTGAAGGAGCGGGAGGGCAGTACGAGCAGTACTTC
TRBJ2-6	TRBV19	TRBD2	CATLSTSGYSGANVLTF	TGTGCCACCCTCTCGACTAGCGGATACTCTGGGGCCAACGTCCTGACTTTC
TRBJ1-2	TRBV7-9	NA	CASSLLNSNYGYTF	TGTGCCAGCAGCTTATTGAACTCTAACTATGGCTACACCTTC
TRBJ2-4	TRBV19	TRBD2	CASSFRPPRGGGNIQYF	TGTGCCAGTAGTTTCCGCCCTCCCCGCGGGGGGGGAAACATTCAGTACTTC
TRBJ2-1	TRBV7-8	TRBD2	CASSLGRLAGDKEQFF	TGTGCCAGCAGCTTAGGTAGACTAGCGGGAGATAAAGAGCAGTTCTTC
TRBJ2-2	TRBV11-3	NA	CASSLGVSPGELFF	TGTGCCAGCAGCTTAGGGGTTAGCCCCGGGGAGCTGTTTTTT
TRBJ2-7	TRBV28	TRBD2	CASSSPGLATYEQYF	TGTGCCAGCAGTTCCCCGGGACTAGCCACCTACGAGCAGTACTTC
TRBJ2-3	TRBV6-1	TRBD2	CASSEPWTGGGTDTQYF	TGTGCCAGCAGTGAGCCCTGGACTGGCGGGGGAACAGATACGCAGTATTTT
TRBJ2-1	TRBV11-2	TRBD2	CASSSLTSGRSYNEQFF	TGTGCCAGCAGCTCCCTGACTAGCGGGAGATCCTACAATGAGCAGTTCTTC
TRBJ2-7	TRBV6-1	NA	CASSEAGPSNYEQYF	TGTGCCAGCAGTGAAGCGGGGCCTTCTAACTACGAGCAGTACTTC
TRBJ2-1	TRBV10-3	TRBD2	CAIRATSGSRNEQFF	TGTGCCATCAGGGCGACTAGCGGGAGTAGGAATGAGCAGTTCTTC
TRBJ2-7	TRBV30	TRBD1	CAWSLGQGHEQYF	TGTGCCTGGAGTTTGGGACAGGGCCACGAGCAGTACTTC
TRBJ1-3	TRBV30	NA	CALHKGNTIYF	TGTGCCCTCCACAAGGGGAACACCATATATTTT
TRBJ1-4	TRBV5-1	NA	CASSLDQGKEKLFF	TGCGCCAGCAGCTTGGACCAGGGGAAAGAAAAACTGTTTTTT
TRBJ1-1	TRBV5-1	NA	CASSLEEGRPEAFF	TGCGCCAGCAGCTTGGAGGAGGGGCGACCCGAAGCTTTCTTT
TRBJ1-2	TRBV19	TRBD1	CATQKGDSFANYGYTF	TGTGCCACCCAAAAGGGGGACAGCTTTGCTAACTATGGCTACACCTTC
TRBJ1-2	TRBV11-2	TRBD1	CASRPDQQGKYGYTF	TGTGCCAGCAGACCCGATCAACAGGGGAAGTATGGCTACACCTTC
TRBJ2-1	TRBV7-3	NA	CASSFPDSNEQFF	TGTGCCAGCAGCTTTCCGGACAGCAATGAGCAGTTCTTC
TRBJ2-7	TRBV2	TRBD1	CASGGQENAEQYF	TGTGCCAGCGGGGGACAGGAAAACGCCGAGCAGTACTTC
TRBJ1-5	TRBV19	NA	CASSHLGADQPQHF	TGTGCCAGTAGCCATCTGGGGGCGGATCAGCCCCAGCATTTT
TRBJ2-7	TRBV28	NA	CASSPPDSEIYEQYF	TGTGCCAGCAGTCCCCCGGACAGCGAAATCTACGAGCAGTACTTC
TRBJ2-3	TRBV6-1	NA	CASSEVDRGTDTQYF	TGTGCCAGCAGTGAAGTGGATAGAGGGACAGATACGCAGTATTTT
TRBJ1-2	TRBV7-3	NA	CASSLAGNYGYTF	TGTGCCAGCAGCTTAGCCGGGAACTATGGCTACACCTTC
TRBJ1-5	TRBV28	TRBD1	CASSGLDRGSFSNQPQHF	TGTGCCAGCAGTGGATTGGACAGGGGAAGTTTTAGCAATCAGCCCCAGCATTTT
TRBJ2-2	TRBV5-1	NA	CASSLGLDTGELFF	TGCGCCAGCAGCTTGGGACTTGACACCGGGGAGCTGTTTTTT
TRBJ2-3	TRBV29-1	NA	CSVEDFEGRAITDTQYF	TGCAGCGTTGAGGATTTTGAGGGCCGGGCGATCACAGATACGCAGTATTTT
TRBJ2-5	TRBV10-1	TRBD1	CATFIARGRQETQYF	TGCGCCACCTTCATCGCGAGGGGGCGGCAAGAGACCCAGTACTTC
TRBJ2-2	TRBV7-7	NA	CASSLELAGELFF	TGTGCTAGCAGCCTAGAACTCGCCGGGGAGCTGTTTTTT
TRBJ2-7	TRBV7-9	TRBD2	CASSLGGTAFYEQYF	TGTGCCAGCAGCTTGGGAGGGACTGCCTTCTACGAGCAGTACTTC
TRBJ2-1	TRBV7-2	TRBD2	CASRLLAGGYNEQFF	TGTGCCAGCAGATTACTAGCGGGAGGTTACAATGAGCAGTTCTTC
TRBJ2-1	TRBV27	NA	CASSRGANSYNEQFF	TGTGCCAGCAGTCGCGGGGCGAACTCCTACAATGAGCAGTTCTTC
TRBJ2-4	TRBV5-1	TRBD1	CASSFSGTGNAVKNIQYF	TGCGCCAGCAGCTTTTCCGGGACAGGGAATGCGGTCAAAAACATTCAGTACTTC
TRBJ1-1	TRBV4-1	NA	CASSQTGREAFF	TGCGCCAGCAGCCAGACAGGACGTGAAGCTTTCTTT